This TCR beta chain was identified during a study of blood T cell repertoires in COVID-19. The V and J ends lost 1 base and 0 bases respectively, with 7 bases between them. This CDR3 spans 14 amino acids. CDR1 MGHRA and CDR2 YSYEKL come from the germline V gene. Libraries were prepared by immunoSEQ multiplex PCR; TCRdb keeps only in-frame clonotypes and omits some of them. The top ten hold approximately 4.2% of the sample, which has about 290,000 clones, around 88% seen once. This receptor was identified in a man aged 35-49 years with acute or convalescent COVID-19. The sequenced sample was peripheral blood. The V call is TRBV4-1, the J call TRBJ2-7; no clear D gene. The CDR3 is CASSQVIPSYEQYF. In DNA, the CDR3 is TGCGCCAGCAGCCAAGTTATTCCCTCCTACGAGCAGTACTTC.